This T cell receptor (beta chain) was sequenced for a study of brain metastases from non-small cell lung cancer. Overall study results and limits: TCR repertoires overlapped largely between brain metastases and matched primaries. Expanded T-cell clones appeared in approximately 64% of brain metastases over primaries.

Comments on this clone: Its antigen is unidentified.

The CDR3 covers 17 residues. Per the germline V gene, CDR1 is SGHTA and CDR2 is FQGNSA. Trimming at V came to 1 base and at J to 2 bases, leaving 7 bases not matched to a gene. The table came from immunoSEQ multiplex PCR; TCRdb's copy has only in-frame clones and leaves some out. The sample gives under 2,500 clones, roughly 87% of which show up once; around 4.6% is in the top ten. This receptor was identified in a donor at least 40 years old with non-small cell lung cancer. V is TRBV7-2 and J is TRBJ2-1; 8 bases line up with TRBD2. Sequencing was done on a sample of primary lung tumor tissue. This CDR3 is CASSLGSGRITYNEQFF. The CDR3 DNA sequence: TGTGCCAGCAGCTTAGGGAGCGGGAGAATCACCTACAATGAGCAGTTCTTC.